This TCR beta chain is from a study of shared clonotypes between healthy human individuals. Study as a whole: Samples came from two female and a few male donors aged 18 to 49.

This table comes from immunoSEQ multiplex PCR, and its TCRdb copy is limited to in-frame clones, with some not included. In the table there are 1,500,000 or so clones, roughly 98.5% of which are singletons. The germline V and J ends were trimmed by 4 bases and 0 bases, with 16 bases remaining between them. The CDR3 length is 17 residues. CDR1 and CDR2 (germline): SGHRS, YFSETQ. The chain combines TRBV5-1 with TRBJ2-2, with D hard to call. The TCR comes from a man aged 25 to 45 in good health. The source material was naive CD4+ T cells sorted from blood. Subset noted: CD45RA+ positively selected. The CDR3 DNA follows: TGCGCCAGCAGCCTAACCCTAACCATTGCGAACACCGGGGAGCTGTTTTTT. It translates to CASSLTLTIANTGELFF.